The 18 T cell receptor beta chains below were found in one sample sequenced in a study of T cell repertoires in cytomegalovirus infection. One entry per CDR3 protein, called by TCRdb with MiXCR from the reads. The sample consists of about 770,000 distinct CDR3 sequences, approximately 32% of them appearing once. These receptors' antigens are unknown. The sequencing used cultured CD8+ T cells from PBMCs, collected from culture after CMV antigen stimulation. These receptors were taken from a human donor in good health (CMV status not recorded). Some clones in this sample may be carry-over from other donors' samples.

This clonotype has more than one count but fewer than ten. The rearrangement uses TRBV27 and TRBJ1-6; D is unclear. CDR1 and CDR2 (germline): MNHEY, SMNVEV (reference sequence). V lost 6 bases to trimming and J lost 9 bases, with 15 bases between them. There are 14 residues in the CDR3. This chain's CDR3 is CASSLGALGSPLHF. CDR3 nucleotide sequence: TGTGCCAGCAGCTTGGGCGCCTTGGGTTCACCCCTCCACTTT.

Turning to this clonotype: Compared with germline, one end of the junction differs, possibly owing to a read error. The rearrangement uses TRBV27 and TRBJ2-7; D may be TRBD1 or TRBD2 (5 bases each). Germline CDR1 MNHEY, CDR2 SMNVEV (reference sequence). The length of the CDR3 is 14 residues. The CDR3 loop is CASGRGDSSYVQYF. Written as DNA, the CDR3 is TGTGCCAGCGGCCGGGGTGACAGCTCCTACGTGCAGTACTTC.

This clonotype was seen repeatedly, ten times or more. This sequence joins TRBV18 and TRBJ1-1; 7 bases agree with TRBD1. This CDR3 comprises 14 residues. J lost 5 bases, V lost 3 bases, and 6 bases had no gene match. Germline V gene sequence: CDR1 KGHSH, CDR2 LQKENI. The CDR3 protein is CASSPRGQGTEAFF. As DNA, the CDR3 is TGTGCCAGCTCACCGAGGGGGCAGGGGACTGAAGCTTTCTTT.

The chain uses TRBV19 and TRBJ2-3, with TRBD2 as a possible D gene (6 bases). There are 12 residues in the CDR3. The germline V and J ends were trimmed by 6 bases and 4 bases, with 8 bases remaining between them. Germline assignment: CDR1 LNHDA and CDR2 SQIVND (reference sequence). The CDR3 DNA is TGTGCCAGTAGGACGGGGGCAGATACGCAGTATTTT. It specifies CASRTGADTQYF.

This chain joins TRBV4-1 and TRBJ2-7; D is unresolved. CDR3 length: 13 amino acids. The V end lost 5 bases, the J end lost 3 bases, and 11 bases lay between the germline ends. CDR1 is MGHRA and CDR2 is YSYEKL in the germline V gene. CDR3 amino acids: CASSVKVGYEQYV. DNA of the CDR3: TGCGCCAGCAGCGTAAAAGTTGGCTACGAGCAGTACGTC.

The CDR3 nucleotides read TGTGCCAGCAGTTTATTGGGACAGGGGGCCCACGAGCAGTACTTC. This translates into CASSLLGQGAHEQYF. This chain joins TRBV27 and TRBJ2-7; 12 bases align to TRBD1. CDR3 length equals 15 residues. Trimming removed 1 base from V and 5 bases from J; junction bases left unmatched: 3. CDR1 is MNHEY and CDR2 is SMNVEV in the germline V gene (reference sequence).

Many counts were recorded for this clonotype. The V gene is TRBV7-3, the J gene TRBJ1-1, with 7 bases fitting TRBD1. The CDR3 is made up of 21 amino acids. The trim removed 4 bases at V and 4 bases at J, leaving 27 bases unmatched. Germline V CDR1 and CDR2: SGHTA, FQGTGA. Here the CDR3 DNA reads TGTGCCAGCAGCTCAGAGGGAGTCCTACCCAGGGGGTCCCCGCCTGGCACTGAAGCTTTCTTT. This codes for CASSSEGVLPRGSPPGTEAFF. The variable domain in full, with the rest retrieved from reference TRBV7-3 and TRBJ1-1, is GAGVSQTPSNKVTEKGKYVELRCDPISGHTALYWYRQSLGQGPEFLIYFQGTGAADDSGLPNDRFFAVRPEGSVSTLKIQRTERGDSAVYLCASSSEGVLPRGSPPGTEAFFGQGTRLTVV.

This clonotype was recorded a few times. CDR3 amino acids: CASSYIGPVTTNEKLFF. The CDR3 DNA reads TGTGCCAGCAGTTACATCGGGCCGGTGACAACTAATGAAAAACTGTTTTTT. This chain uses TRBV6-5 with TRBJ1-4; no definite D call. V shed 2 bases and J shed 0 bases, with 13 bases lying between them. There are 17 residues in the CDR3. Per germline, CDR1 MNHEY and CDR2 SVGAGI.

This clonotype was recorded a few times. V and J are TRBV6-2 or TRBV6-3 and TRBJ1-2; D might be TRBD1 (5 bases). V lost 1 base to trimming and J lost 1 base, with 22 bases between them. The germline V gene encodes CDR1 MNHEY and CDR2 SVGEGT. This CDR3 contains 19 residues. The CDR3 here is CASSYFPSFDSPDNYGYTF. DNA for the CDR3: TGTGCCAGCAGTTACTTCCCTTCCTTTGACAGCCCGGATAACTATGGCTACACCTTC.

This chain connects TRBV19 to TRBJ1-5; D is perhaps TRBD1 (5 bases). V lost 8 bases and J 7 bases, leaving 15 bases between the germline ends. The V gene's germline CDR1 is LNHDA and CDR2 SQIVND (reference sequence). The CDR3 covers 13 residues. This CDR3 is CASSGTAGQPQHF. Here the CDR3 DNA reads TGTGCCAGTTCCGGGACGGCAGGGCAGCCCCAGCATTTT.

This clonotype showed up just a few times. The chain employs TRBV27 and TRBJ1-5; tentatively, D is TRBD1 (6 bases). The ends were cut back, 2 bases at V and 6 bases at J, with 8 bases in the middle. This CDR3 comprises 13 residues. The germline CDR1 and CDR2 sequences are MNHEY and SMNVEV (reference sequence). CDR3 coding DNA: TGTGCCAGCAGTTTACAGGGGTTTCAGCCCCAGCATTTT. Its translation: CASSLQGFQPQHF.

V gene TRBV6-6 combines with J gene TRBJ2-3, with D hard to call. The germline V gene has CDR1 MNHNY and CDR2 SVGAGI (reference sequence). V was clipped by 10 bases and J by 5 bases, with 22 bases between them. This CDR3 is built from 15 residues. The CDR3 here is CATLDPGIGRDTQYF. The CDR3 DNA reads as TGTGCCACCCTTGACCCCGGAATAGGAAGAGATACGCAGTATTTT.

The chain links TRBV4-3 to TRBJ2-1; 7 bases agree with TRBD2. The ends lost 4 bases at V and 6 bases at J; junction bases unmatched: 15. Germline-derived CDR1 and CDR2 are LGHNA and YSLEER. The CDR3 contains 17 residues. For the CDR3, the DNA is TGCGCCAGCAGCCCGAAAAGAGCCGGCGGGGGACGCAATGAGCAGTTCTTC. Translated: CASSPKRAGGGRNEQFF.

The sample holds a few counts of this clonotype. The CDR3 DNA follows: TGTGCCAGCAGCTTGGCCCGGGGGCTAGCGAGCACCGGGGAGCTGTTTTTT. It yields the protein CASSLARGLASTGELFF. The chain couples TRBV7-3 to TRBJ2-2, with D perhaps matching TRBD1 or TRBD2 (6 bases each). CDR1 and CDR2 from the germline V gene are SGHTA and FQGTGA. V was clipped by 3 bases and J by 4 bases, with 18 bases between them. The CDR3 totals 17 residues.

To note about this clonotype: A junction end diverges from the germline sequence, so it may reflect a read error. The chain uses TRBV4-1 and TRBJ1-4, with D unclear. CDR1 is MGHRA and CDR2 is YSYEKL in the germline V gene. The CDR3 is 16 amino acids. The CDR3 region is CASSQENRSFNEKLFF. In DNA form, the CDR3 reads TGTGCCAGCAGCCAAGAAAACCGCTCCTTTAATGAAAAACTGTTTTTT.

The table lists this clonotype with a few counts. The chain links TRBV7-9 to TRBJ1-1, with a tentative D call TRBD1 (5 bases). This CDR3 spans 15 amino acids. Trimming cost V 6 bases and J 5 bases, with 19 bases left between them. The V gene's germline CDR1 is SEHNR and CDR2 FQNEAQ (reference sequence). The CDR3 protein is CASSAGKDSRTEAFF. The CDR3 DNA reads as TGTGCCAGCAGTGCGGGAAAAGACAGCCGGACTGAAGCTTTCTTT.

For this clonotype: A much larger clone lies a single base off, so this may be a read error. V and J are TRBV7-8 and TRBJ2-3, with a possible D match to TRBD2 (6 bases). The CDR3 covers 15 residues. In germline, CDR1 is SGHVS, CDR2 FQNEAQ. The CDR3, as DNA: TGTACCAGCAGCCGCGCCGGGGACTTCACAGATACGCAGTATTTT. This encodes CTSSRAGDFTDTQYF.

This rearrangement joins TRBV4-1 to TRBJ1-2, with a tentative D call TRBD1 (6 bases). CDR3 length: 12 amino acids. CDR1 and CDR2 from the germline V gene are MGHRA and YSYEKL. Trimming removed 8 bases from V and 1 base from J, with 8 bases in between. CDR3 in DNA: TGCGCCAGCCAGGGGTATAACTATGGCTACACCTTC. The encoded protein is CASQGYNYGYTF.